These 3 T cell receptor beta chains originate from one sample sequenced in a study of T cells expressing NK-cell markers. TCRdb re-called the 5' RACE reads; one entry per CDR3 protein, DNA not given. The table lists roughly 420,000 distinct CDR3 sequences. Sample: blood T cells: a sorted CD56 or NKG2C T cell subset, CD4+ or CD8+ T cells, or bulk PBMC T cells (not recorded which). Receptor source: a woman between 18 and 69 years old in good health.

The V gene is TRBV24-1, the J gene TRBJ2-1; TCRdb indicates TRBD2, and absent DNA this call remains unverified. CDR1 and CDR2 from the germline V gene are KGHDR and SFDVKD. The length of the CDR3 is 16 residues. The CDR3 reads CATSDFGTSGKNEQFF.

The rearrangement joins TRBV7-2 to TRBJ1-1. The CDR3 is 15 amino acids. Germline lookup yields CDR1 SGHTA and CDR2 FQGNSA. CDR3 protein: CASSSATGRATEAFF.

The chain has TRBV6-1 and TRBJ2-3. The CDR3 consists of 14 residues. The germline V gene has CDR1 MNHNS and CDR2 SASEGT. The CDR3 reads CAISTESRTDTQYF.